The 5 T cell receptor beta chains presented below share a single source sample, sequenced in a study of T cell responses to AZD1222 COVID-19 vaccine. Using immunoSEQ multiplex PCR, the repertoire was profiled, and TCRdb retains in-frame clones only, with some absent. The sample contains about 130,000 clones, around 85% of which appear only once. The sample consisted of peripheral blood, taken 28 days after the second AZD1222 dose. These receptor sequences come from an adult who received the AZD1222 COVID-19 vaccine.

The V gene is TRBV4-1, the J gene TRBJ2-2; 10 nucleotides agree with TRBD1. CDR3 length equals 18 residues. Germline lookup yields CDR1 MGHRA and CDR2 YSYEKL. V gave up 0 bases and J gave up 5 bases; unmatched junction bases: 9. The CDR3 bases are TGCGCCAGCAGCCAAGATCAGGGACAGGGGATGGGTACCGGGGAGCTGTTTTTT. Translation: CASSQDQGQGMGTGELFF.

This chain links TRBV5-1 with TRBJ2-3; tentative D call: TRBD2 (7 bases). V lost 4 bases, J lost 2 bases, and 20 bases lay in between. The CDR3 has 17 amino acids. From germline, CDR1 is SGHRS and CDR2 YFSETQ. CDR3 bases: TGCGCCAGCAGCCCCCGAGGGGGGGCGGGAACCACAGATACGCAGTATTTT. Its translation: CASSPRGGAGTTDTQYF.

This rearrangement joins TRBV19 to TRBJ1-1; 7 nucleotides match TRBD1. The J segment lost 1 base and the V segment lost 4 bases, leaving 3 bases of the junction unmatched. This CDR3 has 14 residues. Germline assignment: CDR1 LNHDA and CDR2 SQIVND (reference sequence). Written as DNA, the CDR3 is TGTGCCAGTAGTAGACAGGGTGGGAACACTGAAGCTTTCTTT. It specifies CASSRQGGNTEAFF.

This chain uses TRBV28 with TRBJ2-7; TRBD1 matches 9 bases. The CDR3 has 11 residues. Germline V gives CDR1 MDHEN, CDR2 SYDVKM. The V gene end was trimmed by 5 bases and the J gene end by 12 bases; junction bases not matched to a gene: 5. CDR3 in DNA: TGTGCCAGCAGTCTGGGACAGGGCCCGTACTTC. Amino acids: CASSLGQGPYF.

This clone has a handful of counts. This chain joins TRBV6-2 or TRBV6-3 and TRBJ2-7; a weak D match, TRBD1 (6 bases). The CDR3 runs 14 residues. Trimming took off 2 bases at V and 0 bases at J, with 8 bases between the two ends. Germline values: CDR1 MNHEY, CDR2 SVGEGT. DNA for the CDR3: TGTGCCAGCAGTTACGAGGACAGCTCCTACGAGCAGTACTTC. As protein: CASSYEDSSYEQYF.